Each of the 9 T cell receptor beta chains below was sequenced from the same sample in a study of T cell repertoires in cytomegalovirus infection. TCRdb used MiXCR to reprocess the reads, holding one entry per CDR3 protein. The sample lists approximately 730,000 distinct CDR3 sequences, around 32% occurring once. Their antigens remain unidentified. The sequenced sample was cultured PBMCs, obtained from culture after CMV antigen stimulation. These receptor sequences come from a human donor in good health (CMV status not recorded). Some clones in this sample may be carry-over from other donors' samples.

A few counts support this clonotype. This chain links TRBV7-2 with TRBJ1-5; the D is unclear. Germline lookup yields CDR1 SGHTA and CDR2 FQGNSA. This CDR3 is 13 amino acids long. Trimming stripped 4 bases from V and 10 bases from J, with 14 bases between. The CDR3: CASSSNGREPQHF. CDR3 coding DNA: TGTGCCAGCAGCTCGAATGGCCGGGAACCCCAGCATTTT.

The J gene is TRBJ2-7, the V gene TRBV12-3 or TRBV12-4; 7 nucleotides agree with TRBD1. The CDR3 totals 13 residues. V shed 5 bases and J 4 bases; nucleotides not matched to a gene: 5. This CDR3 is CASSRTGLYEQYF. CDR3 DNA sequence: TGTGCCAGCAGTAGGACAGGCTTATACGAGCAGTACTTC.

This chain connects TRBV7-4 to TRBJ2-1, with D tentatively TRBD2 (6 bases). V was clipped by 3 bases and J by 14 bases, with 14 bases between them. The CDR3 sequence is 12 residues long. Germline CDR1 reads SGHVT; CDR2 reads SQSDAQ. For the CDR3, the DNA is TGTGCCAGCAGCTTCGAGGACTACCGAAAGTTCTTC. Amino acid sequence: CASSFEDYRKFF.

The V and J genes are TRBV18 and TRBJ1-1, with TRBD1 as a possible D gene (5 bases). The CDR3 spans 15 residues. Trimming took 3 bases from V and 3 from J, leaving 14 bases between them. CDR1 and CDR2 (germline): KGHSH, LQKENI. The CDR3 protein is CASSPVRAEDTEAFF. The CDR3 DNA follows: TGTGCCAGCTCACCGGTCAGGGCGGAAGACACTGAAGCTTTCTTT.

This clonotype showed up just a few times. This chain links TRBV7-2 with TRBJ1-4, with TRBD1 identical over 7 bases. V shed 1 base, J shed 14 bases, and the junction held 4 bases outside the gene matches. CDR1 is SGHTA, CDR2 FQGNSA, per germline. The CDR3 totals 12 residues. CDR3 residues: CASSLVGTELFF. CDR3 bases: TGTGCCAGCAGCTTAGTAGGGACAGAGCTGTTTTTT.

This chain joins TRBV28 and TRBJ2-7; D ambiguous. Germline CDR1 MDHEN, CDR2 SYDVKM. The CDR3 is 14 residues long. V was pared by 2 bases and J by 2 bases, with 10 bases between. DNA of the CDR3: TGTGCCAGCAGTTTAGAAGGCCTAGCCTACGAGCAGTACTTC. This sequence encodes CASSLEGLAYEQYF.

This clonotype was picked up a small number of times. The chain couples TRBV7-2 to TRBJ2-7, with D tentatively TRBD2 (5 bases). Germline V gene data show CDR1 as SGHTA and CDR2 as FQGNSA. V was cut by 1 base and J by 3 bases, with 7 bases left in between. The CDR3 is made up of 13 amino acids. This chain's CDR3 is CASSLVEGYEQYF. CDR3 coding DNA: TGTGCCAGCAGCTTAGTAGAGGGCTACGAGCAGTACTTC.

The chain recombines TRBV7-9 with TRBJ2-2; TRBD2 agrees at 8 bases. This CDR3 is built from 16 residues. Germline V CDR1 and CDR2: SEHNR, FQNEAQ (reference sequence). The V segment lost 2 bases and the J segment 7 bases; nucleotides outside the gene matches: 9. CDR3 protein: CASSLIAGLDVGELFF. In nucleotides, the CDR3 is TGTGCCAGCAGCTTAATAGCGGGACTAGATGTCGGGGAGCTGTTTTTT.

This clonotype has just a few counts. This chain joins TRBV7-8 and TRBJ2-5, with a possible D match to TRBD2 (5 bases). The V end was cut by 5 bases, the J end by 0 bases, with 16 bases between. This CDR3 has 16 amino acids. Germline loops: CDR1 SGHVS, CDR2 FQNEAQ. This chain's CDR3 is CASSLKRRPYQETQYF. The DNA for the CDR3 is TGTGCCAGCAGCCTCAAGAGGAGGCCGTACCAAGAGACCCAGTACTTC. The entire variable domain, with the rest obtained from reference TRBV7-8 and TRBJ2-5, is as follows: GAGVSQSPRYKVAKRGQDVALRCDPISGHVSLFWYQQALGQGPEFLTYFQNEAQLDKSGLPSDRFFAERPEGSVSTLKIQRTQQEDSAVYLCASSLKRRPYQETQYFGPGTRLLVL.